This T cell receptor (beta chain) was recovered during a study of blood T cells in healthy people across ages. Study observations and caveats: As naive T cell percentage varied, TCR beta diversity correlated strongly with it.

On this clonotype: The antigen is undetermined.

Deletions cut 1 base from V and 8 bases from J, with 11 bases between. The germline V gene encodes CDR1 LGHDT and CDR2 YNNKEL (reference sequence). The CDR3 extends over 13 amino acids. The authors ran a second PCR of about 7 to 12 cycles using a sample-barcoded 5' primer and a J-beta primer mix. Individual samples furnished no less than 3 million CDR3-containing paired-end reads apiece. TCRdb reprocessed the 5' RACE reads via MiXCR and lists one record per CDR3 protein. The sample contains approximately 1.5 million distinct CDR3 sequences, around 36% of which appear only once. This TCR came from a woman in her twenties or thirties in good health. The sample consisted of blood. The rearrangement links TRBV3-1 to TRBJ1-1; weak D call: TRBD1 (6 bases). CDR3 DNA sequence: TGTGCCAGCAGCCAAGTTTTTGGACAGGAAGCTTTCTTT. As protein: CASSQVFGQEAFF. The full variable domain, completed using reference TRBV3-1 and TRBJ1-1, is DTAVSQTPKYLVTQMGNDKSIKCEQNLGHDTMYWYKQDSKKFLKIMFSYNNKELIINETVPNRFSPKSPDKAHLNLHINSLELGDSAVYFCASSQVFGQEAFFGQGTRLTVV.